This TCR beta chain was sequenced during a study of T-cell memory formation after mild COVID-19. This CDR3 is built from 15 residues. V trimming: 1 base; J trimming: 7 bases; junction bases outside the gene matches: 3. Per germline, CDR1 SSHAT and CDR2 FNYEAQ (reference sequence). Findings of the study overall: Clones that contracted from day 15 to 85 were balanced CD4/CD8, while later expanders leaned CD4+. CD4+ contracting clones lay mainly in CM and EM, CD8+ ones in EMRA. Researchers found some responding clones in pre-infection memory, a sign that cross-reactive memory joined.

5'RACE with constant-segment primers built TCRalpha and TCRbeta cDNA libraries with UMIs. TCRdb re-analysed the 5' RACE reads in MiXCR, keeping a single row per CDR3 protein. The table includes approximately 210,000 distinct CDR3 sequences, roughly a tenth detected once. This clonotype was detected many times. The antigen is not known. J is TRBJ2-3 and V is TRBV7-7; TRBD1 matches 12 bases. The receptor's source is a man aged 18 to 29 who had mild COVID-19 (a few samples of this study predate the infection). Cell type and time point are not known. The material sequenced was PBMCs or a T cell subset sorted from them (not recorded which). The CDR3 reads CASSLEGTGGHTQYF. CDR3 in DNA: TGTGCCAGCAGCTTAGAAGGGACAGGGGGCCATACGCAGTATTTT.